This T cell receptor beta chain emerged from a study of control samples from healthy donors and cancer patients. CDR1 and CDR2 from the germline V gene are LGHNA and YSLEER. Trimming took 1 base from V and 4 from J, leaving 13 bases between them. The CDR3 runs 16 residues. The repertoire was sequenced with immunoSEQ multiplex PCR; TCRdb's copy has only in-frame clones and lacks some. The sample holds 95,000 to 150,000 clones; around 87% are singletons and the top ten take less than 9.5%. Sequenced sample: blood. This clonotype was sampled from a man aged 40-49 years in good health. This rearrangement joins TRBV4-3 to TRBJ1-4; D not certain. CDR3 region: CASSQVGSIGNEKLFF. In nucleotides, the CDR3 is TGCGCCAGCAGCCAAGTTGGGAGTATCGGTAATGAAAAACTGTTTTTT.